Each of the 26 T cell receptor beta chains below was sequenced from the same sample in a study of T cell responses to AZD1222 COVID-19 vaccine. TCRdb's copy holds only in-frame clones and misses some; the assay was immunoSEQ multiplex PCR. The sample has about 62,000 clones, roughly 70% seen once. Sequenced here: peripheral blood, sampled on day 0 of AZD1222 vaccination. Every receptor here comes from an adult in good health.

V is TRBV7-2 and J is TRBJ2-7; TRBD2 matches at 10 bases. This CDR3 contains 15 residues. J was trimmed by 3 bases and V by 5 bases; bases with no gene match: 7. The germline gives CDR1 SGHTA, CDR2 FQGNSA. CDR3 sequence reads: CASSKGLADNYEQYF. For the CDR3, the DNA is TGTGCCAGCAGCAAAGGACTAGCGGACAACTACGAGCAGTACTTC.

V and J are TRBV2 and TRBJ2-7; D not resolved. This CDR3 is built from 13 residues. Trimming stripped 6 bases from V and 4 bases from J, with 13 bases between. Germline CDR1 reads SNHLY; CDR2 reads FYNNEI. The CDR3 sequence: CASSSGPGYEQYF. CDR3 in DNA: TGTGCCAGCAGCTCCGGTCCGGGTTACGAGCAGTACTTC.

The J gene is TRBJ2-2, the V gene TRBV7-2; 9 bases line up with TRBD1. The ends lost 5 bases at V and 7 bases at J; junction bases unmatched: 8. Germline lookup yields CDR1 SGHTA and CDR2 FQGNSA. This CDR3 is 15 amino acids long. Here the CDR3 DNA reads TGTGCCAGCAGCCTATGGGACAGGGCAGGCGGGGAGCTGTTTTTT. Residues: CASSLWDRAGGELFF.

V and J are TRBV9 and TRBJ2-5; D unresolved. This CDR3 spans 12 amino acids. The V gene's germline CDR1 is SGDLS and CDR2 YYNGEE. V shed 0 bases and J shed 1 base, with 1 base lying between them. CDR3 DNA: TGTGCCAGCAGCGTAGCCCAAGAGACCCAGTACTTC. Translated, it gives CASSVAQETQYF.

The DNA for the CDR3 is TGTGCCAGCAGCCTCACAGGGGGCGCAGGCGGGGAGCTGTTTTTT. Protein sequence: CASSLTGGAGGELFF. The gene calls are TRBV3-1 (or the pseudogene TRBV3-2) and TRBJ2-2; TRBD1 matches 9 bases. The V segment lost 4 bases and the J segment 7 bases; nucleotides outside the gene matches: 7. The CDR3 length is 15 residues. CDR1 LGHDT and CDR2 YNNKEL come from the germline V gene (reference sequence).

This clone was detected once. The chain couples TRBV6-2 or TRBV6-3 to TRBJ1-2; TRBD1 matches 9 bases. Trimming took 2 bases from V and 8 from J; bases not matched to a gene: 6. CDR3 size: 14 residues. Germline CDR1 and CDR2: MNHEY and SVGEGT. In DNA, the CDR3 is TGTGCCAGCAGTTACACCGGGACAGGGAGAGGCTACACCTTC. Encoded protein: CASSYTGTGRGYTF.

This clone was detected once. The chain links TRBV7-9 to TRBJ1-2, with no clear D. The CDR3 length is 15 residues. CDR1 is SEHNR and CDR2 is FQNEAQ in the germline V gene (reference sequence). Trimming removed 1 base from V and 4 bases from J, with 13 bases in between. CDR3 region: CASSLGLLDGYGYTF. Written as DNA, the CDR3 is TGTGCCAGCAGCTTAGGTCTATTGGATGGCTATGGCTACACCTTC.

To note about this clone: A junction boundary mismatches the germline segment, possibly from a read error. In DNA form, the CDR3 reads TGTGCTAGCAGCAAGGACAGGAACACTGAAGCTTTCTTT. This codes for CASSKDRNTEAFF. The chain is built from TRBV7-7 and TRBJ1-1; TRBD1 might be the D (6 bases). The CDR3 consists of 13 residues. The V gene's germline CDR1 is SSHAT and CDR2 FNYEAQ (reference sequence).

The chain employs TRBV6-1 and TRBJ1-2; D unclear. Germline V gene lookup returns CDR1 MNHNS and CDR2 SASEGT. V was shortened by 1 base and J by 1 base, with 10 bases between the two germline ends. CDR3 length equals 15 residues. CDR3 nucleotides: TGTGCCAGCAGTGAAGTGCAGCTCTTTAACTATGGCTACACCTTC. Its protein is CASSEVQLFNYGYTF.

About this clone itself: One end of the junction fails to match germline, which may point to a read error. The chain links TRBV28 to TRBJ1-2, with 7 bases aligning to TRBD1. The length of the CDR3 is 13 residues. Germline V gene sequence: CDR1 MDHEN, CDR2 SYDVKM. The CDR3 reads CATSFVGGRGYTF. Written as DNA, the CDR3 is TGTGCCACCAGTTTCGTAGGGGGCCGGGGCTACACCTTC.

The chain uses TRBV29-1 and TRBJ1-5; unclear D gene. The CDR3 contains 15 residues. Looked up from germline, CDR1 is SQVTM and CDR2 is ANQGSEA. V lost 6 bases and J lost 0, with 15 bases in between. The CDR3 coding sequence is TGCAGCGTCCCTTGGGCAGCCGATAGCAATCAGCCCCAGCATTTT. Amino acids: CSVPWAADSNQPQHF.

This clone is classed as medium-sized. This specimen includes other DNA sequences encoding the same CDR3. The V gene is TRBV29-1, the J gene TRBJ1-1, with D perhaps TRBD1 (5 bases). V lost 3 bases and J 0 bases, leaving 8 bases between the germline ends. The CDR3 has 13 residues. CDR1 SQVTM and CDR2 ANQGSEA come from the germline V gene. The CDR3 nucleotides are TGCAGCGTTGAGGGGGGAATGAACACTGAAGCTTTCTTT. Encoded protein: CSVEGGMNTEAFF.

This chain uses TRBV6-5 with TRBJ2-7; perhaps TRBD2 as D (6 bases). Trimming took 3 bases from V and 3 from J, leaving 15 bases between them. Germline V lookup: CDR1 MNHEY, CDR2 SVGAGI. The length of the CDR3 is 15 residues. CDR3 sequence: CASSYGSGVSYEQYF. CDR3 nucleotide sequence: TGTGCCAGCAGTTATGGGTCGGGGGTAAGCTACGAGCAGTACTTC.

V gene TRBV7-9 combines with J gene TRBJ1-6; D perhaps matches TRBD1 (5 bases). Germline lookup yields CDR1 SEHNR and CDR2 FQNEAQ (reference sequence). The CDR3 is 14 amino acids. V gave up 5 bases and J gave up 6 bases, with 11 bases separating them. CDR3 sequence reads: CASSGGSSNSPLHF. The CDR3 DNA sequence: TGTGCCAGCAGCGGGGGGTCGTCTAATTCACCCCTCCACTTT.

The chain combines TRBV7-2 with TRBJ2-2; no clear D. Germline CDR1 reads SGHTA; CDR2 reads FQGNSA. V lost 3 bases, J lost 4 bases, and 6 bases lay in between. The CDR3 covers 13 residues. The CDR3 region has the DNA TGTGCCAGCAGCTTTGATGCCACCGGGGAGCTGTTTTTT. It codes for CASSFDATGELFF.

This rearrangement joins TRBV15 to TRBJ1-1, with D unclear. Per germline, CDR1 LNHNV and CDR2 YYDKDF (reference sequence). Between the trimmed V and J ends, which lost 0 bases and 4 bases, there was a span of 9 bases. This CDR3 region has 14 residues. The CDR3 coding sequence is TGTGCCACCAGCAGAGATGGCGGGAGCACTGAAGCTTTCTTT. It codes for CATSRDGGSTEAFF.

This chain links TRBV28 with TRBJ2-1, with D possibly matching TRBD1 (5 bases). V lost 7 bases and J lost 0, with 10 bases in between. There are 14 residues in the CDR3. Germline lookup yields CDR1 MDHEN and CDR2 SYDVKM. CDR3 bases: TGTGCCAGCATTGGGGCTTCCTCCTACAATGAGCAGTTCTTC. This sequence encodes CASIGASSYNEQFF.

The V call is TRBV4-3, the J call TRBJ1-1; no firm D call. The V end was cut by 4 bases, the J end by 0 bases, with 12 bases between. In germline, CDR1 is LGHNA, CDR2 YSLEER. This CDR3 is 15 amino acids long. CDR3 coding DNA: TGCGCCAGCAGCCTTTCACACAGCATGAACACTGAAGCTTTCTTT. This sequence encodes CASSLSHSMNTEAFF.

The chain couples TRBV7-9 to TRBJ2-7; 7 positions match TRBD1. This CDR3 spans 13 amino acids. Germline CDR1 reads SEHNR; CDR2 reads FQNEAQ (reference sequence). V lost 3 bases to trimming and J lost 2 bases; unmatched junction nucleotides: 1. The CDR3 region is CASSFRGPYEQYF. The CDR3 nucleotides are TGTGCCAGCAGCTTTAGGGGGCCCTACGAGCAGTACTTC.

The chain is built from TRBV10-3 and TRBJ2-1; 10 nucleotides match TRBD2. Germline CDR1 is ENHRY and CDR2 is SYGVKD. With V trimmed by 10 bases and J by 7 bases, 7 bases remained unmatched. The CDR3 loop spans 13 amino acids. CDR3 in amino acids: CATSGGASNEQFF. The CDR3 nucleotides are TGTGCCACCAGCGGGGGGGCCTCAAATGAGCAGTTCTTC.

The chain employs TRBV6-2 or TRBV6-3 and TRBJ2-7; D remains unclear. The CDR3 loop spans 12 amino acids. The germline V and J ends were trimmed by 4 bases and 3 bases, with 7 bases remaining between them. From germline, CDR1 is MNHEY and CDR2 SVGEGT. The CDR3 DNA reads as TGTGCCAGCAGTTCCTCCATCTACGAGCAGTACTTC. Its translation: CASSSSIYEQYF.

This clone was seen more than once but under ten times. The chain recombines TRBV15 with TRBJ1-1; D is possibly TRBD1 (6 bases). Trimming pared 1 base from V and 5 bases from J, leaving 17 bases between. This CDR3 has 16 amino acids. Germline V gene sequence: CDR1 LNHNV, CDR2 YYDKDF (reference sequence). The CDR3 loop reads CATSRGGLQGPTEAFF. CDR3 in DNA: TGTGCCACCAGCAGAGGAGGCTTACAGGGCCCGACTGAAGCTTTCTTT.

The chain links TRBV6-2 or TRBV6-3 to TRBJ1-2; D unclear. The CDR3 has 13 residues. CDR1 MNHEY and CDR2 SVGEGT come from the germline V gene. Trimming removed 6 bases at V and 4 bases at J, with 12 bases between. CDR3 region: CASSPTPSYGYTF. As DNA, the CDR3 is TGTGCCAGCAGCCCCACCCCCAGCTATGGCTACACCTTC.

This CDR3 is CASSSGTGTNTIYF. The CDR3 DNA reads as TGTGCCAGCAGCTCCGGGACAGGGACGAACACCATATATTTT. The chain employs TRBV13 and TRBJ1-3; 9 bases are shared with TRBD1. The CDR3 totals 14 residues. The germline V gene has CDR1 PRHDT and CDR2 FYEKMQ (reference sequence). The V and J ends lost 4 bases and 7 bases, in that order; junction bases with no gene match: 5.

This clone showed up just once. For the CDR3, the DNA is TGTGCCAGCAGAGATCTCTACAGGGGGCGGGAGTACGAGCAGTACTTC. Its translation is CASRDLYRGREYEQYF. The chain employs TRBV2 and TRBJ2-7; 9 bases align to TRBD1. The CDR3 contains 16 residues. Germline V gene lookup returns CDR1 SNHLY and CDR2 FYNNEI. The junction had 13 bases not matched to a gene; V was cut back by 6 bases and J by 4 bases.

This clone was detected only once. The V gene is TRBV5-6, the J gene TRBJ1-2, with D maybe TRBD1 (5 bases). The length of the CDR3 is 15 residues. Germline loops: CDR1 SGHDT, CDR2 YYEEEE. V was cut by 0 bases and J by 3 bases, with 12 bases left in between. CDR3 nucleotide sequence: TGTGCCAGCAGCTTGGCCGGGGCGCACCACTATGGCTACACCTTC. Protein sequence: CASSLAGAHHYGYTF.